These 16 T cell receptor beta chains share one sample of origin, sequenced in a study of T cell responses to AZD1222 COVID-19 vaccine. Profiled with immunoSEQ multiplex PCR; TCRdb holds only in-frame clones, not every one. The sample consists of about 97,000 clones, 70% to 90% of them appearing once. The sequences come from peripheral blood, collected on day 0 of AZD1222 vaccination. These receptor sequences come from an adult in good health.

The chain combines TRBV5-4 with TRBJ1-1, with D tentatively TRBD1 (5 bases). Trimming removed 4 bases from V and 1 base from J, with 11 bases in between. This CDR3 contains 14 residues. Germline assignment: CDR1 SGHNT and CDR2 YYREEE (reference sequence). CDR3 sequence: CASSRYTGNTEAFF. CDR3 coding DNA: TGTGCCAGCAGCCGATATACAGGGAACACTGAAGCTTTCTTT.

The gene calls are TRBV27 and TRBJ1-1; D gene uncertain. CDR3 length equals 14 residues. CDR1 MNHEY and CDR2 SMNVEV come from the germline V gene (reference sequence). Trimming took off 6 bases at V and 6 bases at J, with 17 bases between the two ends. The CDR3 is CASRPEELWAEAFF. The CDR3 bases are TGTGCCAGCAGGCCTGAGGAACTATGGGCTGAAGCTTTCTTT.

The rearrangement links TRBV5-4 to TRBJ2-7, with 7 bases that match TRBD2. This CDR3 comprises 16 residues. V lost 3 bases, J lost 3 bases, and 12 bases stayed unmatched. Germline assignment: CDR1 SGHNT and CDR2 YYREEE (reference sequence). CDR3 loop: CASSWGWERGLYEQYF. The CDR3 coding sequence is TGTGCCAGCAGCTGGGGGTGGGAGCGGGGTCTCTACGAGCAGTACTTC.

The V and J genes are TRBV11-2 and TRBJ2-2; 9 nucleotides match TRBD1. The V gene end was trimmed by 5 bases and the J gene end by 5 bases; junction bases not matched to a gene: 9. Germline lookup yields CDR1 SGHAT and CDR2 FQNNGV. The CDR3 totals 16 residues. The CDR3 DNA follows: TGTGCCAGCAGCGAGACCGGGACAGGGAAAACCGGGGAGCTGTTTTTT. Translated: CASSETGTGKTGELFF.

The chain couples TRBV28 to TRBJ1-4, with TRBD1 as a possible D gene (5 bases). Between the trimmed V and J ends, which lost 3 bases and 8 bases, there was a span of 13 bases. This CDR3 has 14 residues. CDR1 and CDR2 from the germline V gene are MDHEN and SYDVKM. CDR3 sequence (DNA): TGTGCCAGCAGTTTGTGGCGGGGGGACGAAAAACTGTTTTTT. Protein: CASSLWRGDEKLFF.

This clone has only one observation. The rearrangement joins TRBV30 to TRBJ1-2; the D gene is possibly TRBD1 (5 bases). Looked up from germline, CDR1 is GTSNPN and CDR2 is SVGIG (reference sequence). With 2 bases removed from V and 8 bases from J, the gap between germline ends came to 6 bases. The CDR3 extends over 10 amino acids. The CDR3 protein is CAWSKGGYTF. CDR3 DNA sequence: TGTGCCTGGAGTAAGGGGGGCTACACCTTC. Complete variable domain (other parts from reference TRBV30 and TRBJ1-2): SQTIHQWPATLVQPVGSPLSLECTVEGTSNPNLYWYRQAAGRGLQLLFYSVGIGQISSEVPQNLSASRPQDRQFILSSKKLLLSDSGFYLCAWSKGGYTFGSGTRLTVV.

V is TRBV10-3 and J is TRBJ1-1; 7 bases fit TRBD1. Germline values: CDR1 ENHRY, CDR2 SYGVKD. The V gene end was trimmed by 10 bases and the J gene end by 1 base; junction bases not matched to a gene: 9. The CDR3 sequence is 14 residues long. For the CDR3, the DNA is TGTGCCACCCAAACCGGGACAGAGAACACTGAAGCTTTCTTT. Translation gives CATQTGTENTEAFF.

The chain recombines TRBV3-1 (or the pseudogene TRBV3-2) with TRBJ1-1; D may be TRBD1 (5 bases). The V gene's germline CDR1 is LGHDT and CDR2 YNNKEL (reference sequence). Trimming took 0 bases from V and 4 from J, leaving 15 bases between them. The CDR3 contains 16 residues. The DNA for the CDR3 is TGTGCCAGCAGCCAAGACCCTGCAGGGCTAGGCACTGAAGCTTTCTTT. Translating it yields CASSQDPAGLGTEAFF.

V gene TRBV9 combines with J gene TRBJ2-5; 8 bases fit TRBD2. The CDR3 consists of 14 residues. The ends lost 0 bases at V and 5 bases at J; junction bases unmatched: 3. Per germline, CDR1 SGDLS and CDR2 YYNGEE. CDR3 loop: CASSVAGGVETQYF. CDR3 sequence (DNA): TGTGCCAGCAGCGTAGCGGGGGGGGTTGAGACCCAGTACTTC.

This clone was counted only a few times. The rearrangement joins TRBV4-2 to TRBJ2-1; D might be TRBD2 (6 bases). This CDR3 is built from 13 residues. Trimming removed 6 bases from V and 10 bases from J, with 16 bases in between. Per the germline V gene, CDR1 is LGHNA and CDR2 is YNFKEQ. As DNA, the CDR3 is TGTGCCAGCAGTCTCCTACCCGGGGGAGAGCAGTTCTTC. Its translation is CASSLLPGGEQFF.

This clone was counted a single time. The gene calls are TRBV5-6 and TRBJ1-2, with D tentatively TRBD1 (5 bases). Germline V gene sequence: CDR1 SGHDT, CDR2 YYEEEE. V lost 1 base to trimming and J lost 7 bases, with 11 bases between them. This CDR3 contains 13 residues. CDR3 DNA: TGTGCCAGCAGCTTGCCCAGGGTCGGTGGCTACACCTTC. Translated, it gives CASSLPRVGGYTF. Together with reference TRBV5-6 and TRBJ1-2, the CDR3 gives the full variable domain: DAGVTQSPTHLIKTRGQQVTLRCSPKSGHDTVSWYQQALGQGPQFIFQYYEEEERQRGNFPDRFSGHQFPNYSSELNVNALLLGDSALYLCASSLPRVGGYTFGSGTRLTVV.

The chain has TRBV5-6 and TRBJ1-5; D may be TRBD1 (5 bases). In germline, CDR1 is SGHDT, CDR2 YYEEEE. The CDR3 totals 13 residues. Deletions cut 2 bases from V and 5 bases from J, with 8 bases between. CDR3 sequence: CASSLSRDQPQHF. CDR3 nucleotides: TGTGCCAGCAGCTTATCCAGGGATCAGCCCCAGCATTTT.

The rearrangement links TRBV14 to TRBJ2-4; TRBD2 might be the D (7 bases). Trimming took 4 bases from V and 5 from J, leaving 18 bases between them. Germline CDR1 reads SGHDN; CDR2 reads FVKESK. The CDR3 runs 16 residues. CDR3 sequence reads: CASSRGSAGGQNIQYF. DNA for the CDR3: TGTGCCAGCAGCCGAGGATCGGCCGGGGGGCAAAACATTCAGTACTTC.

This clone was recorded once. The J gene is TRBJ1-1, the V gene TRBV5-8, with 7 bases matching TRBD1. The CDR3 sequence is 15 residues long. V lost 6 bases, J lost 0 bases, and 8 bases stayed unmatched. Germline lookup yields CDR1 SGHTS and CDR2 YDEGEE. CDR3 sequence (DNA): TGTGCCAGCAACTTAAGACAGGGTTTGAACACTGAAGCTTTCTTT. Its protein is CASNLRQGLNTEAFF.

This CDR3 reads CAWSSQVDTEAFF. In DNA form, the CDR3 reads TGTGCCTGGAGTAGCCAGGTTGACACTGAAGCTTTCTTT. This rearrangement joins TRBV30 to TRBJ1-1; D gene unclear. Germline CDR1 reads GTSNPN; CDR2 reads SVGIG (reference sequence). V lost 2 bases and J lost 3, with 10 bases in between. This CDR3 has 13 residues.

This clone was seen only a few times. This sequence joins TRBV5-1 and TRBJ1-1; D is ambiguous. The ends were cut back, 0 bases at V and 0 bases at J, with 12 bases in the middle. The germline V gene encodes CDR1 SGHRS and CDR2 YFSETQ. The CDR3 extends over 16 amino acids. The CDR3 nucleotides are TGCGCCAGCAGCTTGGAAGGCGGGGTTGTGAACACTGAAGCTTTCTTT. Residues: CASSLEGGVVNTEAFF.